Listed below are T cell receptor beta chains from one sample, sequenced in a study of blood T cell repertoires in COVID-19. Assay used: immunoSEQ multiplex PCR; TCRdb lists only in-frame clones, some missing. This sample has 300,000 to 400,000 clones; around 85% occur once, and the top ten carry 4% to 5%. The source material was PBMCs or T cells enriched from blood (not recorded which). The receptors originated from a woman in her forties with acute COVID-19. Each CDR3 is given with its conserved first and last residue. Each record gives: V gene, D gene, clone size, J gene, CDR3 DNA, CDR3 protein. The D gene is left open where the match is weak. Size is omitted from some rows. Given values are once, few, many or a class for expanded clones.

>TRBV18|-|-|TRBJ1-1
TGTGCCAGCTCACCGACAGACGGATGGGTCACTGAAGCTTTCTTT
CASSPTDGWVTEAFF
>TRBV9|TRBD1|-|TRBJ1-3
TGTGCCAGCAGCGTACTAGGGACAGGCATCCGTAGTGACACCATATATTTT
CASSVLGTGIRSDTIYF
>TRBV12-3/TRBV12-4|TRBD2|-|TRBJ2-5
TGTGCCAGCAGTTTAGGACTAGCGGGGGTTCCGTACTTC
CASSLGLAGVPYF
>TRBV7-2|-|-|TRBJ1-6
TGTGCCAGCAGCCCTACCGGGACACCAAATTCACCCCTCCACTTT
CASSPTGTPNSPLHF
>TRBV3-1/TRBV3-2|-|-|TRBJ1-5
TGTGCCAGCAGCCAGGATGACAGGACTAATCAGCCCCAGCATTTT
CASSQDDRTNQPQHF
>TRBV27|TRBD1|-|TRBJ2-7
TGTGCCAGCAGAGATCTCCGGGACAGCCACTACGAGCAGTACTTC
CASRDLRDSHYEQYF
>TRBV28|-|-|TRBJ2-1
TGTGCCAGCAGTTTATTGGCCTTAAATGAGCAGTTCTTC
CASSLLALNEQFF
>TRBV2|TRBD1|-|TRBJ1-1
TGTGCCAGCAGTAAACAGGGGTATTTAGAAGCTTTCTTT
CASSKQGYLEAFF
>TRBV2|-|-|TRBJ2-5
TGTGCCAGCAGAGACCCAGGGGAAGAGACCCAGTACTTC
CASRDPGEETQYF
>TRBV6-2/TRBV6-3|TRBD1|-|TRBJ1-5
TGTGCCAGCAGTCTACCGGGACAGGGCACTCAGCCCCAGCATTTT
CASSLPGQGTQPQHF
>TRBV4-3|TRBD2|-|TRBJ2-3
TGCGCCAGCAGCCAAGAATTAGCGGGGTACACAGATACGCAGTATTTT
CASSQELAGYTDTQYF
>TRBV19|TRBD1|-|TRBJ2-2
TGTGCCAGTAGTCCCTGGACAGGAACCGGGGAGCTGTTTTTT
CASSPWTGTGELFF
>TRBV24-1|-|once|TRBJ1-5
TGTGCCACCAGCGGACAGAACAATCAGCCCCAGCATTTT
CATSGQNNQPQHF
>TRBV7-2|TRBD2|-|TRBJ2-4
TGTGCCAGCAGCTTAACGGCAGCGGGAGGTCCCAGGGGCAAAAACATTCAGTACTTC
CASSLTAAGGPRGKNIQYF
>TRBV15|TRBD2|once|TRBJ2-4
TGTGCCACCAGCAGAGATACGGGAGGGGCCAAAAACATTCAGTACTTC
CATSRDTGGAKNIQYF
>TRBV12-3/TRBV12-4|-|-|TRBJ1-1
TGTGCCAGCAGCAGCGGAACGAACACTGAAGCTTTCTTT
CASSSGTNTEAFF
>TRBV27|TRBD2|-|TRBJ2-1
TGTGCCAGCAGTTCGGTGACTAGCGGGGGGGCTTATGAGCAGTTCTTC
CASSSVTSGGAYEQFF
>TRBV7-2|TRBD2|-|TRBJ2-2
TGTGCCAGCAGCCCCCCCGGGACTAGCGTGGGCACCGGGGAGCTGTTTTTT
CASSPPGTSVGTGELFF
>TRBV5-1|-|-|TRBJ1-5
TGCGCCAGCAGCTTGGGGGGAGGGAATGGGCAGCCCCAGCATTTT
CASSLGGGNGQPQHF
>TRBV18|-|-|TRBJ1-3
TGTGCCAGCTCACCACTGGACACCTTTACCTCTGGAAACACCATATATTTT
CASSPLDTFTSGNTIYF
>TRBV6-5|TRBD1|-|TRBJ1-2
TGTGCCAGCAGTTGGACAGGGAACGGCTACACCTTC
CASSWTGNGYTF
>TRBV12-3/TRBV12-4|-|-|TRBJ1-5
TGTGCCAGCAGCGCCGGGTTGGCCCAGCATTTT
CASSAGLAQHF
>TRBV29-1|-|-|TRBJ2-5
TGCAGCGTTAGGCCGCTGGGGGGTGAAGAGACCCAGTACTTC
CSVRPLGGEETQYF
>TRBV10-3|-|-|TRBJ1-5
TGTGCCACCCGTGGATTGACAGATTCCAATCAGCCCCAGCATTTT
CATRGLTDSNQPQHF
>TRBV7-2|-|-|TRBJ2-2
TGTGCCAGCAGCCGCGGCGGGGTTAGGGCCGGGGAGCTGTTTTTT
CASSRGGVRAGELFF
>TRBV28|-|few|TRBJ1-5
TGTGCCAGCAGACTCACCGCGGGCAATCAGCCCCAGCATTTT
CASRLTAGNQPQHF
>TRBV18|-|-|TRBJ2-3
TGTGCCAGCTCACCCTTGAGCACAGATACGCAGTATTTT
CASSPLSTDTQYF
>TRBV19|-|-|TRBJ2-5
TGTGCCAGTAGCAAAAGGACAGCTAAACCTCAAGAGACCCAGTACTTC
CASSKRTAKPQETQYF
>TRBV7-8|-|-|TRBJ2-1
TGTGCCAGCAGCTCCCTTGACTTTTACTCCTACAATGAGCAGTTCTTC
CASSSLDFYSYNEQFF
>TRBV4-3|-|-|TRBJ1-4
TGCGCCAGCAGCCAATCCAGGGTTGAAAAACTGTTTTTT
CASSQSRVEKLFF
>TRBV28|TRBD1|-|TRBJ2-2
TGTGCCAGCAGTTCAGCACGGGACAGGGTGAACACCGGGGAGCTGTTTTTT
CASSSARDRVNTGELFF